Listed here are 26 T cell receptor beta chains from one sample, sequenced in a study of ipilimumab plus nivolumab after autologous stem cell transplantation. The table came from immunoSEQ multiplex PCR; TCRdb's copy has only in-frame clones and leaves some out. Of some 40,000 clones listed, more than 85% are singletons. The material sequenced was PBMCs, taken in a trial of ipilimumab plus nivolumab as post-transplant consolidation. The receptors shown here come from a male donor with multiple myeloma.

The chain employs TRBV27 and TRBJ2-1; D remains unclear. Germline CDR1 and CDR2: MNHEY and SMNVEV (reference sequence). The CDR3 length is 16 residues. The V and J ends lost 0 bases and 0 bases respectively, with 9 bases between them. The CDR3 DNA follows: TGTGCCAGCAGTTTATCGTACGTTAGCTCCTACAATGAGCAGTTCTTC. Translated, it gives CASSLSYVSSYNEQFF.

This sequence joins TRBV6-5 and TRBJ2-7, with 10 bases matching TRBD1. V gave up 3 bases and J gave up 5 bases; unmatched junction bases: 7. There are 15 residues in the CDR3. Germline loops: CDR1 MNHEY, CDR2 SVGAGI. The CDR3 sequence: CASSYGDRGPHEQYF. The CDR3 bases are TGTGCCAGCAGTTATGGAGACAGGGGGCCGCACGAGCAGTACTTC.

This chain joins TRBV2 and TRBJ2-2, with D possibly being TRBD1 (6 bases). Trimming shortened V by 4 bases and J by 7 bases, and 7 bases separated the two germline ends. The CDR3 totals 12 residues. Germline-derived CDR1 and CDR2 are SNHLY and FYNNEI. The CDR3 DNA reads TGTGCCAGCAGTGTACAGGGCGGGGAGCTGTTTTTT. Its translation: CASSVQGGELFF.

For this clone: At one end the junction does not follow the germline gene, possibly because of a read error. This sequence joins TRBV19 and TRBJ2-7, with D possibly TRBD1 on 6 matching bases. Germline CDR1 LNHDA, CDR2 SQIVND (reference sequence). This CDR3 spans 16 amino acids. The CDR3, as DNA: TGTGCCAGTAGCCCCTACCATGGGGGCATATCCTACGAGCGGTACTTC. It encodes CASSPYHGGISYERYF.

The J gene is TRBJ1-4, the V gene TRBV6-5, with 9 bases lining up with TRBD1. V trimming: 0 bases; J trimming: 7 bases; junction bases outside the gene matches: 6. There are 16 residues in the CDR3. Germline CDR1 reads MNHEY; CDR2 reads SVGAGI. CDR3 residues: CASSYSGGQGGEKLFF. DNA of the CDR3: TGTGCCAGCAGTTACTCAGGGGGACAGGGCGGTGAAAAACTGTTTTTT.

The chain carries TRBV7-2 and TRBJ1-6; 9 bases map to TRBD1. J lost 0 bases, V lost 3 bases, and 6 bases had no gene match. The CDR3 extends over 18 amino acids. Germline CDR1 is SGHTA and CDR2 is FQGNSA. The CDR3 loop reads CASSFGQGWSSYNSPLHF. In DNA, the CDR3 is TGTGCCAGCAGCTTCGGACAGGGGTGGAGCTCCTATAATTCACCCCTCCACTTT.

The J gene is TRBJ1-3, the V gene TRBV29-1; D is unclear. The CDR3 sequence is 13 residues long. Germline CDR1 SQVTM, CDR2 ANQGSEA. The V gene lost 4 bases and the J gene lost 4 bases, with 11 bases spanning the gap. The CDR3 protein is CSVASVLGNTIYF. The CDR3 bases are TGCAGCGTTGCGTCGGTTTTGGGAAACACCATATATTTT. The full variable domain, completed using reference TRBV29-1 and TRBJ1-3, is SAVISQKPSRDICQRGTSLTIQCQVDSQVTMMFWYRQQPGQSLTLIATANQGSEATYESGFVIDKFPISRPNLTFSTLTVSNMSPEDSSIYLCSVASVLGNTIYFGEGSWLTVV.

The chain links TRBV5-5 to TRBJ2-7; a possible D gene is TRBD2 (6 bases). Trimming stripped 3 bases from V and 3 bases from J, with 16 bases between. The CDR3 is 15 residues long. CDR1 and CDR2 (germline): SGHKS, YYEKEE (reference sequence). The CDR3 nucleotides read TGTGCCAGCAGCTACCTCCGGGGGACCCACTACGAGCAGTACTTC. Translation: CASSYLRGTHYEQYF.

The chain carries TRBV19 and TRBJ2-5; the match to TRBD1 covers 9 bases. There are 13 residues in the CDR3. CDR1 is LNHDA and CDR2 is SQIVND in the germline V gene (reference sequence). V shed 6 bases, J shed 5 bases, and the junction held 4 bases outside the gene matches. CDR3 DNA sequence: TGTGCCAGTAGCAAGGACAGGGGCGAGACCCAGTACTTC. It translates to CASSKDRGETQYF.

In DNA, the CDR3 is TGTGCCAGCAGTCTCCCGGGACAGGGGGGTGGCAATCAGCCCCAGCATTTT. It translates to CASSLPGQGGGNQPQHF. This chain connects TRBV28 to TRBJ1-5; 11 nucleotides agree with TRBD1. After removal of 5 bases from V and 2 bases from J, the junction contained 8 bases not matched to a gene. The CDR3 extends over 17 amino acids. Germline-derived CDR1 and CDR2 are MDHEN and SYDVKM.

J is TRBJ2-1 and V is TRBV14; TRBD1 is a possible D gene (5 bases). The CDR3 covers 13 residues. Trimming removed 4 bases from V and 7 bases from J, with 11 bases in between. CDR1 and CDR2 from the germline V gene are SGHDN and FVKESK. The CDR3 reads CASSLGHGNEQFF. Here the CDR3 DNA reads TGTGCCAGCAGCCTCGGACACGGTAATGAGCAGTTCTTC.

Here the CDR3 DNA reads TGTGCCAGCAGCGCCAGTCCCGGCTCGAAAGATACGCAGTATTTT. It encodes CASSASPGSKDTQYF. The rearrangement uses TRBV9 and TRBJ2-3, with D unclear. V was pared by 3 bases and J by 5 bases, with 16 bases between. Germline CDR1 and CDR2: SGDLS and YYNGEE. The CDR3 sequence is 15 residues long.

The sample holds a few counts of this clone. The CDR3 coding sequence is TGTGCCAGCAGCTCGGCCGCCGGGGGCGCGTACGAGCAGTACTTC. This sequence encodes CASSSAAGGAYEQYF. V usage is TRBV7-2 and J usage is TRBJ2-7, with D perhaps given as TRBD1 or TRBD2 (6 bases each). The CDR3 has 15 amino acids. Germline CDR1 SGHTA, CDR2 FQGNSA. Trimming cost V 4 bases and J 4 bases, with 17 bases left between them.

This rearrangement joins TRBV7-2 to TRBJ1-6; 10 nucleotides align to TRBD1. CDR3 length: 15 amino acids. CDR1 is SGHTA, CDR2 FQGNSA, per germline. V gave up 6 bases and J gave up 10 bases; unmatched junction bases: 9. CDR3 sequence (DNA): TGTGCCAGCAGTTTATCGGGACAGGGGAAATCACCCCTCCACTTT. Translation: CASSLSGQGKSPLHF.

This chain's CDR3 is CASSESGFYEQYF. CDR3 coding DNA: TGTGCCAGCAGTGAATCAGGCTTCTACGAGCAGTACTTC. The chain combines TRBV6-1 with TRBJ2-7, with no clear D. The CDR3 runs 13 residues. V lost 2 bases and J 3 bases, leaving 8 bases between the germline ends. Per the germline V gene, CDR1 is MNHNS and CDR2 is SASEGT.

The chain recombines TRBV10-1 with TRBJ1-6; D is uncertain. The germline V gene encodes CDR1 WNHNN and CDR2 SYGVQD (reference sequence). V lost 7 bases and J lost 6, with 13 bases in between. CDR3 length: 14 residues. Here the CDR3 reads CASTRTARNSPLHF. In DNA form, the CDR3 reads TGCGCCAGCACCAGGACGGCCCGTAATTCACCCCTCCACTTT.

The V and J genes are TRBV6-5 and TRBJ2-2; 10 bases align to TRBD2. This CDR3 is built from 15 residues. Unmatched junction bases numbered 3, after V lost 6 bases and J lost 2 bases. Per the germline V gene, CDR1 is MNHEY and CDR2 is SVGAGI. The CDR3 region has the DNA TGTGCCAGCAGCACTAGCGGGGATAACACCGGGGAGCTGTTTTTT. It translates to CASSTSGDNTGELFF.

The chain has TRBV7-2 and TRBJ2-6; D gene unclear. With 5 bases removed from V and 0 bases from J, the gap between germline ends came to 11 bases. The CDR3 is 16 residues long. Germline V gives CDR1 SGHTA, CDR2 FQGNSA. The CDR3 here is CASSLDGISGANVLTF. The DNA of the CDR3 is TGTGCCAGCAGCCTAGATGGGATCTCTGGGGCCAACGTCCTGACTTTC. Variable domain in full (rest from reference TRBV7-2 and TRBJ2-6): GAGVSQSPSNKVTEKGKDVELRCDPISGHTALYWYRQSLGQGLEFLIYFQGNSAPDKSGLPSDRFSAERTGGSVSTLTIQRTQQEDSAVYLCASSLDGISGANVLTFGAGSRLTVL.

The chain combines TRBV28 with TRBJ1-3; D gene unclear. Per the germline V gene, CDR1 is MDHEN and CDR2 is SYDVKM. V lost 2 bases and J lost 4, with 6 bases in between. The length of the CDR3 is 13 residues. The CDR3 sequence is CASSLSGGNTIYF. The CDR3 bases are TGTGCCAGCAGTTTAAGTGGGGGAAACACCATATATTTT. Combining the CDR3 with reference TRBV28 and TRBJ1-3 gives the whole variable domain DVKVTQSSRYLVKRTGEKVFLECVQDMDHENMFWYRQDPGLGLRLIYFSYDVKMKEKGDIPEGYSVSREKKERFSLILESASTNQTSMYLCASSLSGGNTIYFGEGSWLTVV.

V and J are TRBV9 and TRBJ1-4, with a tentative D call TRBD1 (6 bases). V lost 0 bases and J 7 bases, leaving 19 bases between the germline ends. Germline V gene sequence: CDR1 SGDLS, CDR2 YYNGEE. There are 17 residues in the CDR3. CDR3 DNA sequence: TGTGCCAGCAGCGTAGGGGCCGGCCAGCGAGGGGGTGAAAAACTGTTTTTT. Translation gives CASSVGAGQRGGEKLFF.

This rearrangement joins TRBV11-2 to TRBJ1-3; 7 bases map to TRBD1. This CDR3 contains 16 residues. Germline trimming cut 4 bases from V and 1 base from J; bases unmatched to any gene: 7. Germline V gene data show CDR1 as SGHAT and CDR2 as FQNNGV. The CDR3 spells CASSSRQGHSGNTIYF. CDR3 in DNA: TGTGCCAGCAGCTCCAGACAGGGCCATTCTGGAAACACCATATATTTT.

This clone was recorded once. This sequence joins TRBV2 and TRBJ2-1; the match to TRBD2 covers 7 bases. Per the germline V gene, CDR1 is SNHLY and CDR2 is FYNNEI. The trim removed 6 bases at V and 8 bases at J, leaving 10 bases unmatched. The CDR3 contains 14 residues. The CDR3 protein is CASSAGGTTDEQFF. The CDR3 nucleotides read TGTGCCAGCAGCGCCGGCGGGACTACGGATGAGCAGTTCTTC.

The gene calls are TRBV4-1 and TRBJ2-3; D is uncertain. Germline CDR1 and CDR2: MGHRA and YSYEKL. The V end lost 0 bases, the J end lost 4 bases, and 8 bases lay between the germline ends. The CDR3 length is 14 residues. The CDR3 sequence is CASSQDLVSDTQYF. As DNA, the CDR3 is TGCGCCAGCAGCCAAGATTTAGTTTCAGATACGCAGTATTTT.

This chain uses TRBV2 with TRBJ1-5, with a weak D call TRBD1 (5 bases). The CDR3 is made up of 15 amino acids. Trimming shortened V by 8 bases and J by 0 bases, and 14 bases separated the two germline ends. Germline lookup yields CDR1 SNHLY and CDR2 FYNNEI. The CDR3 DNA reads TGTGCCAGCCGTGTAGGGGCTATTAGCAATCAGCCCCAGCATTTT. This codes for CASRVGAISNQPQHF.

This clone was seen once. The chain has TRBV19 and TRBJ1-1; no clear D. CDR1 is LNHDA and CDR2 is SQIVND in the germline V gene (reference sequence). The length of the CDR3 is 13 residues. Between the trimmed V and J ends, which lost 3 bases and 1 base, there was a span of 6 bases. CDR3 coding DNA: TGTGCCAGTAGTATGAGTGAGAACACTGAAGCTTTCTTT. It yields the protein CASSMSENTEAFF. The full variable domain, in which reference TRBV19 and TRBJ1-1 provide the parts outside the CDR3, is DGGITQSPKYLFRKEGQNVTLSCEQNLNHDAMYWYRQDPGQGLRLIYYSQIVNDFQKGDIAEGYSVSREKKESFPLTVTSAQKNPTAFYLCASSMSENTEAFFGQGTRLTVV.

The V gene is TRBV19, the J gene TRBJ2-7; TRBD2 aligns across 10 bases. J was trimmed by 3 bases and V by 4 bases; bases with no gene match: 0. There are 13 residues in the CDR3. Germline CDR1 and CDR2: LNHDA and SQIVND (reference sequence). CDR3 in amino acids: CASSTSGSYEQYF. CDR3 in DNA: TGTGCCAGTAGTACTAGCGGGAGCTACGAGCAGTACTTC.